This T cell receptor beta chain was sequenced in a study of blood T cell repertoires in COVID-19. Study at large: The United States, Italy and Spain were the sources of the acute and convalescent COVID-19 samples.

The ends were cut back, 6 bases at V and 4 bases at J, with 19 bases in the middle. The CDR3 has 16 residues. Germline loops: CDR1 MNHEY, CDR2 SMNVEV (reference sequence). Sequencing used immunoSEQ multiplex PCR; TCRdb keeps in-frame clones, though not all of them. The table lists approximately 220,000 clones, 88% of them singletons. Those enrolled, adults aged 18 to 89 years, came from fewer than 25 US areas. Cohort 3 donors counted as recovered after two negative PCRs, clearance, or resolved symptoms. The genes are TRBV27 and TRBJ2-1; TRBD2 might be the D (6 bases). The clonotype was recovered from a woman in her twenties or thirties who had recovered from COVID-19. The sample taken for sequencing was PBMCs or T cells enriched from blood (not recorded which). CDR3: CASRKPPGGAYNEQFF. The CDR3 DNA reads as TGTGCCAGCAGAAAACCCCCGGGCGGGGCTTACAATGAGCAGTTCTTC.